A selection of T cell receptor beta chains follows, all from one sample in a study of vaccination and CD4 T cells after COVID-19. The antigens of these receptors remain unknown. TCRdb ran MiXCR on the PCR reads and lists one entry per CDR3 protein. Here the sample spans under 20,000 distinct CDR3 sequences, around 44% being singletons. The sample comprised CD4+ T cells from blood, cultured in vitro. The receptor set was obtained from a human donor who had recovered from COVID-19. The CDR3 runs from the conserved cysteine through the conserved F or W. D genes are given only for firm matches. Where a row states a size, it is once, few, many or the class of an expanded clone; other rows omit it.

>NA|TRBJ2-6|TRBV7-2|NA
TGTGCCAGCAGCTTAGAGGGAACCAACTCTGGGGCCAACGTCCTGACTTTC
CASSLEGTNSGANVLTF
>few|TRBJ1-1|TRBV7-9|NA
TGTGCCAGCAGCCAGGGGAACACTGAAGCTTTCTTT
CASSQGNTEAFF
>NA|TRBJ2-3|TRBV6-4|TRBD1
TGTGCCAGCAGTGTTCGGACAGGGGCTACAGATACGCAGTATTTT
CASSVRTGATDTQYF
>NA|TRBJ2-5|TRBV10-3|NA
TGTGCCATCAGGAATGACCAGGTTGGGACCCAGTACTTC
CAIRNDQVGTQYF
>few|TRBJ1-1|TRBV28|NA
TGTGCCAGCAGTTTAATTTCTGACACTGAAGCTTTCTTT
CASSLISDTEAFF
>few|TRBJ1-2|TRBV6-2/TRBV6-3|TRBD1
TGTGCCAGCAGCCCCAGGGACAGGGACTCTCCAAGCTACACCTTC
CASSPRDRDSPSYTF
>few|TRBJ1-2|TRBV2|TRBD1
TGTGCCAGCGGATGGACAGGGAACTATGGCTACACCTTC
CASGWTGNYGYTF
>NA|TRBJ2-1|TRBV6-2/TRBV6-3|NA
TGTGCCAGCAGTTACTCGAGAATTCTGGAGCAGTTCTTC
CASSYSRILEQFF
>few|TRBJ2-2|TRBV24-1|NA
TGTGCCACCAGTGTAAGCCAGGGGACTCTCTCCTCTTTGAACACCGGGGAGCTGTTTTTT
CATSVSQGTLSSLNTGELFF
>few|TRBJ2-1|TRBV20-1|NA
TGCAGTGCTGGGAACCAATACAATGAGCAGTTCTTC
CSAGNQYNEQFF
>NA|TRBJ2-3|TRBV2|NA
TGTGCCAGCAGTGAAGGACTCGCCTCAGATACGCAGTATTTT
CASSEGLASDTQYF
>NA|TRBJ1-3|TRBV20-1|NA
TGCAGTGCTAGTGGGACCGGGTCTGGAAACACCATATATTTT
CSASGTGSGNTIYF
>few|TRBJ2-2|TRBV28|TRBD2
TGTGCCAGCACGCGGGGCGGGAGTTTGAACACCGGGGAGCTGTTTTTT
CASTRGGSLNTGELFF
>NA|TRBJ2-2|TRBV5-5|NA
TGTGCCAGCAGCAAAACTTTAACAGGAGTAAACACCGGGGAGCTGTTTTTT
CASSKTLTGVNTGELFF
>NA|TRBJ1-2|TRBV5-1|TRBD1
TGCGCCAGCAGCGAAACGGGACAGGGGTTTGGCTACACCTTC
CASSETGQGFGYTF
>few|TRBJ1-2|TRBV27|TRBD1
TGTGCCAGCAGTTTTGTGAACAGGGGATGGTATGGCTACACCTTC
CASSFVNRGWYGYTF
>NA|TRBJ2-1|TRBV5-4|NA
TGTGCCAGCAGGATCTCGGGGAGGAATGAGCAGTTCTTC
CASRISGRNEQFF
>NA|TRBJ2-3|TRBV7-2|TRBD1
TGTGCCAGCATCCCACAGGGGGATTACACAGATACGCAGTATTTT
CASIPQGDYTDTQYF
>NA|TRBJ2-1|TRBV24-1|NA
TGTGCCACCAGTGATTTAGGCATTGAGCAGTTCTTC
CATSDLGIEQFF
>NA|TRBJ2-1|TRBV7-8|NA
TGTGCCAGCAGCTTTAGCGGATCGGGTGAGCAGTTCTTC
CASSFSGSGEQFF
>NA|TRBJ2-1|TRBV9|NA
TGTGCCAGCAGCGAACTGGAGGGACAGAAATACAATGAGCAGTTCTTC
CASSELEGQKYNEQFF
>NA|TRBJ2-3|TRBV20-1|NA
TGCAGTGCTAGTCACCAATCCGGGAACATTCGCACAGATACGCAGTATTTT
CSASHQSGNIRTDTQYF
>NA|TRBJ2-5|TRBV27|TRBD2
TGTGCCAGCAGGGGGACTAGCGGGATGGAGACCCAGTACTTC
CASRGTSGMETQYF
>NA|TRBJ1-2|TRBV12-5|NA
TGTGCTAGTGGTTTGACAGGGTATGGCTACACCTTC
CASGLTGYGYTF
>few|TRBJ2-1|TRBV11-2|NA
TGTGCCAGCAGCTCTTGGTTCGTTCAGAACAATGAGCAGTTCTTC
CASSSWFVQNNEQFF
>NA|TRBJ2-3|TRBV10-3|NA
TGTGCCATCAGTGCGGTCGGAGGTACAGATACGCAGTATTTT
CAISAVGGTDTQYF
>NA|TRBJ2-3|TRBV5-1|NA
TGCGCCAGCAGCTTGGGTTTGGGGGGCATCACAGATACGCAGTATTTT
CASSLGLGGITDTQYF
>few|TRBJ2-7|TRBV6-1|TRBD2
TGTGCCAGCAGTGACGGTAGCGGGGAGGCCTACGAGCAGTACTTC
CASSDGSGEAYEQYF